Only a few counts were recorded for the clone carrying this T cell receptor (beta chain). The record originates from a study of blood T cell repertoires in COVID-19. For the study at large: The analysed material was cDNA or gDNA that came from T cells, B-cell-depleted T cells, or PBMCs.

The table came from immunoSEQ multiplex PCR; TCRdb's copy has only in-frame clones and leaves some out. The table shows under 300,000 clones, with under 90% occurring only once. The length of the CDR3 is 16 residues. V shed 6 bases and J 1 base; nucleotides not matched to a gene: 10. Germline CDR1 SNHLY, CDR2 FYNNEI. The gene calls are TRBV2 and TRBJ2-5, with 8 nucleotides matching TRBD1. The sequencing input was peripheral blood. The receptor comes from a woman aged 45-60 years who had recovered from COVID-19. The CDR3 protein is CASRGPLDRVQETQYF. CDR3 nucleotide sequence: TGTGCCAGCAGAGGGCCTCTGGACAGGGTCCAAGAGACCCAGTACTTC.